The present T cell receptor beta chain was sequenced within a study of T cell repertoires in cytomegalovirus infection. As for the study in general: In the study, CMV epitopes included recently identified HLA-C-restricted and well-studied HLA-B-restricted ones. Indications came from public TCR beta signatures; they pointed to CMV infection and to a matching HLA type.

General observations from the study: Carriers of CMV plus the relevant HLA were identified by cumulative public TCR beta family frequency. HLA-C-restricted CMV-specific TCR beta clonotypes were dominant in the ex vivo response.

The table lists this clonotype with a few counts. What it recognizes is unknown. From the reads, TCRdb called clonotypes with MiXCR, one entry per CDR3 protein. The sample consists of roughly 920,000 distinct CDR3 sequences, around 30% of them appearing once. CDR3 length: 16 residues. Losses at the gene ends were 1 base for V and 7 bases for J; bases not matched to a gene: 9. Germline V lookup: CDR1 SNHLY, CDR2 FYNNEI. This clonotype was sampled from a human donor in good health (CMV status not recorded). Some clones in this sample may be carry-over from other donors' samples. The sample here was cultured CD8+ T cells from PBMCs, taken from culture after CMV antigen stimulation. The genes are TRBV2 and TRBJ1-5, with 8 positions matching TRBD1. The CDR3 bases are TGTGCCAGCAGTGAAGGATGGACAGGGCTTCGGCAGCCCCAGCATTTT. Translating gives CASSEGWTGLRQPQHF.